This T cell receptor (beta chain) was sequenced in a study of blood T cell repertoires in COVID-19. Study-wide background: Donors in the United States, Italy and Spain gave samples during acute or convalescent COVID-19.

In the authors' workflow: How many nucleated cells were present was estimated from reference gene primer amplification. Libraries were prepared by immunoSEQ multiplex PCR; TCRdb keeps only in-frame clonotypes and omits some of them. The D gene and trimming were derived from the DNA, and the V and J assignments and clone size from that table. The data show some 260,000 clones, 87% seen once. Germline lookup yields CDR1 MRHNA and CDR2 SNTAGT. This CDR3 contains 13 residues. Trimming shortened V by 0 bases and J by 10 bases, and 10 bases separated the two germline ends. This clone was seen a handful of times. Adults between roughly 18 and 89 years of age took part from some 25 US areas. Participants were placed into cohorts based on the clinical history they reported.

The sequence derives from a woman younger than 45 with acute COVID-19. The rearrangement links TRBV6-4 to TRBJ2-1; the D gene is possibly TRBD2 (5 bases). Sequenced material: PBMCs or T cells enriched from blood (not recorded which). CDR3 nucleotide sequence: TGTGCCAGCAGTGACTCGGATTCGGGGGAGCAGTTCTTC. Amino acid sequence: CASSDSDSGEQFF.